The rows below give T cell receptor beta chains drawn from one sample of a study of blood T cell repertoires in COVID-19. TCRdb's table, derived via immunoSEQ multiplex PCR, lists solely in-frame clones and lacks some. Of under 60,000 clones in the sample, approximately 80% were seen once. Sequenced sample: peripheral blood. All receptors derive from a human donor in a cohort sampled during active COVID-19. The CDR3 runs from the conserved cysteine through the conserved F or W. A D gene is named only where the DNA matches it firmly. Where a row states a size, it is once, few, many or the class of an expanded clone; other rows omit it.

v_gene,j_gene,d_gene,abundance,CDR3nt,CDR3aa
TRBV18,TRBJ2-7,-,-,TGTGCCAGCTCACCCCCAAACGGTTACGAGCAGTACTTC,CASSPPNGYEQYF
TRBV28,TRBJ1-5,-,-,TGTGCCAGCAGTTTGAGCATCTACAATCAGCCCCAGCATTTT,CASSLSIYNQPQHF
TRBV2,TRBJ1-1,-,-,TGTGCCAGCAGTTCGGTCACTGAAGCTTTCTTT,CASSSVTEAFF
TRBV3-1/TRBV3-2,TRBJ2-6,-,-,TGTGCCAGCAGCCAAGACCCGTCTGGGGCCAACGTCCTGACTTTC,CASSQDPSGANVLTF
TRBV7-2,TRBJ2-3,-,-,TGTGCCAGCAGCTTAGCCAATACAGATACGCAGTATTTT,CASSLANTDTQYF
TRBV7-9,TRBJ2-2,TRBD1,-,TGTGCCACCCGACAGGGGGCGAGCGGGGAGCTGTTTTTT,CATRQGASGELFF
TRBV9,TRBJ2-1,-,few,TGTGCCAGCAGCGCGGGACTTTGGGGCAATGAGCAGTTCTTC,CASSAGLWGNEQFF
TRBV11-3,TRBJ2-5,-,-,TGTGCCAGCAGCCTCGAACGGACAGAACAAGAGACCCAGTACTTC,CASSLERTEQETQYF
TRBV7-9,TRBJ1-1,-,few,TGTGCCAGCAGTAGGAGGGAGGACACTGAAGCTTTCTTT,CASSRREDTEAFF
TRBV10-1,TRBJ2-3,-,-,TGCGCCAGCAGTGCGATTCGCGGAGCTGGAGGTACGCAGTATTTT,CASSAIRGAGGTQYF
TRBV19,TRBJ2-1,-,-,TGTGCCAGTAGTATTCTGGGAGGCTCCTACAATGAGCAGTTCTTC,CASSILGGSYNEQFF
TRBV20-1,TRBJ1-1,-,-,TGCAGTGCAGAGGGCGTGACTGAAGCTTTCTTT,CSAEGVTEAFF
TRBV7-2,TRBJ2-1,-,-,TGTGCCAGCAGCTTAGTCGGGAGCTCCTACAATGAGCAGTTCTTC,CASSLVGSSYNEQFF
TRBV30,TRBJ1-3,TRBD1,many,TGTGCCTGGAGCGAGACAGGGACTGGAAACACCATATATTTT,CAWSETGTGNTIYF
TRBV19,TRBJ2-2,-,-,TGTGCCAGTAGTATGCCGGCCGGGGAGCTGTTTTTT,CASSMPAGELFF
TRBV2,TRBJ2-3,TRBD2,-,TGTGCCAGCTCCCCGGCGGGACTAGCGGCAGATACGCAGTATTTT,CASSPAGLAADTQYF
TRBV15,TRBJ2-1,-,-,TGTGCCACAGCCCAACACGGGTATGAGCAGTTCTTC,CATAQHGYEQFF
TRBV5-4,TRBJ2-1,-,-,TGTGCCAGCAGCTTGGTTGGCAGGAACAATGAGCAGTTCTTC,CASSLVGRNNEQFF
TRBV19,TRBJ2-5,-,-,TGTGCCAGTAGTTTAACCGGGATAAGAGAGACCCAGTACTTC,CASSLTGIRETQYF
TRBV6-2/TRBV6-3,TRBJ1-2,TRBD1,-,TGTGCCAGCAGTGGGACAGGGAACTATGGCTACACCTTC,CASSGTGNYGYTF
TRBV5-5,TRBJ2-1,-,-,TGTGCCAGCAGCTACCGGGATAACTACAATGAGCAGTTCTTC,CASSYRDNYNEQFF
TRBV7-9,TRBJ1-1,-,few,TGTGCCAGCAGCTTAAGAGAGGCGAACACTGAAGCTTTCTTT,CASSLREANTEAFF
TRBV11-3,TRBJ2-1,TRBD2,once,TGTGCCAGCAGCTTAGACGGGGGGAATGAGCAGTTCTTC,CASSLDGGNEQFF
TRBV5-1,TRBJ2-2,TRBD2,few,TGCGCCAGCAGGCGACTAGCTAACACCGGGGAGCTGTTTTTT,CASRRLANTGELFF
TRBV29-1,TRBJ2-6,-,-,TGCAGCGGCTTCACTGGTGCCAACGTCCTGACTTTC,CSGFTGANVLTF
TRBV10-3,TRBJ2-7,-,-,TGTGCCATCGGAGACGCTTACGAGCAGTACTTC,CAIGDAYEQYF
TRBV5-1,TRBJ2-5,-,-,TGCGCCAGCAGCTTGACCGGGGGTCCTCAAGAGACCCAGTACTTC,CASSLTGGPQETQYF
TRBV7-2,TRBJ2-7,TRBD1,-,TGTGCCAGCAGCTGGCGCGCAGGGGGCGACGAGCAGTACTTC,CASSWRAGGDEQYF
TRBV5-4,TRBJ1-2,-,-,TGTGCCAGCAGCCGGGTCGATAACTATGGCTACACCTTC,CASSRVDNYGYTF
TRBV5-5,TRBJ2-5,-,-,TGTGCCAGCAGCCCACAGGGTCGAGCGGAGACCCAGTACTTC,CASSPQGRAETQYF
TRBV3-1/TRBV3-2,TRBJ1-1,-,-,TGTGCCAGCAGCCAACCAGGGAGGGGCACTGAAGCTTTCTTT,CASSQPGRGTEAFF
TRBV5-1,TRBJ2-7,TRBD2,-,TGCGCCAGCAACCTAGCGGGGGGCTCCTACGAGCAGTACTTC,CASNLAGGSYEQYF
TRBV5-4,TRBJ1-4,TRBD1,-,TGTGCCAGCAGCCAACGACAGGGGGTTCCTAATGAAAAACTGTTTTTT,CASSQRQGVPNEKLFF
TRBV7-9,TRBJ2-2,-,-,TGTGCCAGCAGCCCCCGGGGGGAGCTGTTTTTT,CASSPRGELFF